Listed here are 29 T cell receptor beta chains from one sample, sequenced in a study of T cells in Graves' hyperthyroidism and ophthalmopathy. Amplification of TCR beta CDR3 regions used RNA as the template. Carried out on the TCR CDR3, a first-round RT-PCR used the HTBI primer set. One entry per CDR3 protein results from TCRdb running MiXCR on the multiplex PCR reads. Of 250,000 to 350,000 distinct CDR3 sequences in the sample, 15% to 20% were seen once. The specimen sequenced was blood. The receptors were gathered from a woman in her sixties or seventies with Graves' ophthalmopathy.

The table lists this clonotype with many counts. The V and J genes are TRBV28 and TRBJ1-2, with D hard to call. CDR3 length: 16 residues. CDR1 is MDHEN and CDR2 is SYDVKM in the germline V gene. Between the trimmed V and J ends, which lost 5 bases and 7 bases, there was a span of 23 bases. The CDR3 spells CASSPHWAGTESGYTF. CDR3 DNA: TGTGCCAGCAGTCCCCACTGGGCTGGTACAGAAAGTGGCTACACCTTC.

This clonotype was found many times. J is TRBJ2-7 and V is TRBV2, with no clear D. The germline V gene has CDR1 SNHLY and CDR2 FYNNEI. There are 12 residues in the CDR3. The V gene lost 4 bases and the J gene lost 3 bases, with 7 bases spanning the gap. The CDR3 here is CASSGDNYEQYF. CDR3 in DNA: TGTGCCAGCAGTGGGGATAACTACGAGCAGTACTTC.

The chain recombines TRBV9 with TRBJ2-3; no clear D. Germline lookup yields CDR1 SGDLS and CDR2 YYNGEE. Trimming took off 1 base at V and 0 bases at J, with 12 bases between the two ends. This CDR3 contains 16 residues. The CDR3 DNA follows: TGTGCCAGCAGCGTAAATTGGCGGCAGAGCACAGATACGCAGTATTTT. Translating gives CASSVNWRQSTDTQYF. The whole variable domain, filled in from reference TRBV9 and TRBJ2-3, reads DSGVTQTPKHLITATGQRVTLRCSPRSGDLSVYWYQQSLDQGLQFLIQYYNGEERAKGNILERFSAQQFPDLHSELNLSSLELGDSALYFCASSVNWRQSTDTQYFGPGTRLTVL.

This clonotype was counted at least ten times. The rearrangement joins TRBV6-2 or TRBV6-3 to TRBJ2-7; a possible D gene is TRBD1 (6 bases). Germline V CDR1 and CDR2: MNHEY, SVGEGT. The CDR3 is 17 residues long. Trimming took off 0 bases at V and 3 bases at J, with 18 bases between the two ends. CDR3: CASSYSPGQRRDYEQYF. In DNA form, the CDR3 reads TGTGCCAGCAGTTACTCCCCGGGACAACGAAGGGACTACGAGCAGTACTTC.

The genes are TRBV9 and TRBJ2-5, with no clear D. The CDR3 is made up of 14 amino acids. Deletions cut 0 bases from V and 1 base from J, with 7 bases between. CDR1 is SGDLS, CDR2 YYNGEE, per germline. CDR3: CASSVAERQETQYF. The CDR3 DNA follows: TGTGCCAGCAGCGTAGCTGAACGCCAAGAGACCCAGTACTTC. Full variable domain (remainder filled in from reference TRBV9 and TRBJ2-5): DSGVTQTPKHLITATGQRVTLRCSPRSGDLSVYWYQQSLDQGLQFLIQYYNGEERAKGNILERFSAQQFPDLHSELNLSSLELGDSALYFCASSVAERQETQYFGPGTRLLVL.

This clonotype was seen repeatedly, ten times or more. This sequence joins TRBV6-1 and TRBJ2-7; D assignment may be TRBD1 or TRBD2 (5 bases each). The V gene's germline CDR1 is MNHNS and CDR2 SASEGT. This CDR3 region has 15 residues. Trimming removed 6 bases from V and 4 bases from J, with 19 bases in between. The CDR3: CASRVQGRGVYEQYF. The CDR3, as DNA: TGTGCCAGCAGGGTCCAAGGGAGAGGGGTTTACGAGCAGTACTTC.

This clonotype was seen many times. This chain connects TRBV7-2 to TRBJ1-1; D may be TRBD1 (5 bases). Germline V gene lookup returns CDR1 SGHTA and CDR2 FQGNSA. The CDR3 loop spans 14 amino acids. Trimming cost V 1 base and J 5 bases, with 11 bases left between them. As DNA, the CDR3 is TGTGCCAGCAGCTTAGACAGGAGGTGGACTGAAGCTTTCTTT. This encodes CASSLDRRWTEAFF.

This clonotype has a count of ten or more. The rearrangement links TRBV6-1 to TRBJ2-1; 9 positions agree with TRBD2. Germline-derived CDR1 and CDR2 are MNHNS and SASEGT. The CDR3 extends over 15 amino acids. V was clipped by 5 bases and J by 1 base; unmatched bases: 3. CDR3 sequence (DNA): TGTGCCAGCAGTCAAAGCGGGAGGTCCTACAATGAGCAGTTCTTC. This sequence encodes CASSQSGRSYNEQFF.

As for this clonotype: A much larger clone is a single base away; this may be a read error. Here the CDR3 DNA reads TGTGCCAGCAGCCAGCCGCTAGCGGGGGGCACCTACAATGAGCAGTTCTTC. Residues: CASSQPLAGGTYNEQFF. This sequence joins TRBV4-2 and TRBJ2-1; TRBD2 aligns across 11 bases. The CDR3 extends over 17 amino acids. V was pared by 3 bases and J by 2 bases, with 6 bases of the junction left unmatched. Per the germline V gene, CDR1 is LGHNA and CDR2 is YNFKEQ.

This clonotype was recorded at least ten times. CDR3 protein: CASSQVISGTYEQYF. CDR3 nucleotide sequence: TGTGCCAGCAGCCAAGTGATTAGCGGGACCTACGAGCAGTACTTC. The chain is built from TRBV4-2 and TRBJ2-7; 8 positions agree with TRBD2. Germline V CDR1 and CDR2: LGHNA, YNFKEQ. The CDR3 totals 15 residues. Germline trimming cut 1 base from V and 2 bases from J; bases unmatched to any gene: 4.

The chain joins TRBV4-1 to TRBJ1-6; D not resolved. The ends were cut back, 2 bases at V and 10 bases at J, with 12 bases in the middle. Germline CDR1 and CDR2: MGHRA and YSYEKL. This CDR3 spans 14 amino acids. The CDR3 spells CASSQFGPGSPLHF. Written as DNA, the CDR3 is TGCGCCAGCAGCCAATTTGGGCCCGGGTCACCCCTCCACTTT.

This clonotype came up a few times. This chain uses TRBV6-6 with TRBJ2-7; a weak D match, TRBD1 (6 bases). This CDR3 comprises 14 residues. V was cut by 2 bases and J by 3 bases, with 11 bases left in between. CDR1 and CDR2 from the germline V gene are MNHNY and SVGAGI (reference sequence). In nucleotides, the CDR3 is TGTGCCAGCAGTTACACCGGACAGCTCTACGAGCAGTACTTC. Its protein is CASSYTGQLYEQYF.

V is TRBV6-4 and J is TRBJ2-3; tentative D call: TRBD2 (6 bases). Germline V lookup: CDR1 MRHNA, CDR2 SNTAGT. V dropped 0 bases and J dropped 0 bases, with 10 bases sitting between them. This CDR3 contains 16 residues. CDR3 sequence reads: CASSDSGGASTDTQYF. For the CDR3, the DNA is TGTGCCAGCAGTGACTCGGGCGGGGCGAGCACAGATACGCAGTATTTT.

This clonotype was picked up many times. The chain uses TRBV29-1 and TRBJ1-5; no firm D call. The CDR3 has 12 amino acids. Germline V gene lookup returns CDR1 SQVTM and CDR2 ANQGSEA. The V end was cut by 4 bases, the J end by 4 bases, with 8 bases between. CDR3 protein: CSVVGSNQPQHF. The DNA of the CDR3 is TGCAGCGTTGTTGGGTCTAATCAGCCCCAGCATTTT.

This sequence joins TRBV20-1 and TRBJ2-5, with TRBD2 identical over 14 bases. V shed 0 bases and J 5 bases; nucleotides not matched to a gene: 8. The CDR3 has 17 residues. Per the germline V gene, CDR1 is DFQATT and CDR2 is SNEGSKA (reference sequence). CDR3 nucleotides: TGCAGTGCTAGAGATTCGACTAGCGGGGGGGCCGGCGAGACCCAGTACTTC. Protein sequence: CSARDSTSGGAGETQYF.

There are a few counts of this clonotype. This chain links TRBV4-3 with TRBJ1-3; D unclear. The CDR3 is made up of 17 amino acids. CDR1 is LGHNA, CDR2 YSLEER, per germline. The ends were cut back, 0 bases at V and 0 bases at J, with 12 bases in the middle. CDR3 in DNA: TGCGCCAGCAGCCAAGATCTCTACGGTAGCTCTGGAAACACCATATATTTT. Encoded protein: CASSQDLYGSSGNTIYF.

This clonotype turned up a few times. The chain joins TRBV16 to TRBJ1-6, with a tentative D call TRBD1 (6 bases). This CDR3 is built from 15 residues. V was clipped by 0 bases and J by 8 bases, with 11 bases between them. Germline CDR1 and CDR2: KGHSY and FQNENV. CDR3 nucleotide sequence: TGTGCCAGCAGCCAATCGCGGACAGATTATTCACCCCTCCACTTT. It is translated as CASSQSRTDYSPLHF.

There are many counts of this clonotype. This sequence joins TRBV3-1 and TRBJ1-2; 9 bases fit TRBD1. The ends lost 4 bases at V and 8 bases at J; junction bases unmatched: 8. CDR1 is LGHDT and CDR2 is YNNKEL in the germline V gene (reference sequence). The CDR3 has 14 amino acids. CDR3 sequence: CASSPRDREGGYTF. The CDR3 DNA follows: TGTGCCAGCAGCCCTCGGGACAGGGAAGGCGGCTACACCTTC.

This clonotype was observed at least ten times. J is TRBJ2-1 and V is TRBV20-1, with a weak D call TRBD2 (5 bases). The V gene lost 3 bases and the J gene lost 9 bases, with 9 bases spanning the gap. The CDR3 is made up of 11 amino acids. Germline CDR1 is DFQATT and CDR2 is SNEGSKA (reference sequence). CDR3 coding DNA: TGCAGTGCTAGGGACTTTGGTGAGCAGTTCTTC. Translation gives CSARDFGEQFF.

This clonotype occurred a few times. The CDR3 bases are TGTGCCAGCAGCGTAGTTCAGGAATCACCCCTCCACTTT. Its translation is CASSVVQESPLHF. The V call is TRBV9, the J call TRBJ1-6; D uncertain. The CDR3 runs to 13 residues. The germline CDR1 and CDR2 sequences are SGDLS and YYNGEE. V gave up 0 bases and J gave up 10 bases, with 8 bases separating them.

This clonotype was observed many times. The rearrangement links TRBV6-2 or TRBV6-3 to TRBJ1-5, with TRBD1 matching over 7 bases. CDR3 size: 15 residues. CDR1 is MNHEY and CDR2 is SVGEGT in the germline V gene. J gave up 6 bases and V 3 bases, and 8 bases lay outside the gene matches. CDR3 nucleotides: TGTGCCAGCAGTTATGCGCCGACAGGGAGTCAGCCCCAGCATTTT. This gives the protein CASSYAPTGSQPQHF.

At least ten counts were recorded for this clonotype. V gene TRBV20-1 combines with J gene TRBJ1-5, with unresolved D. Looked up from germline, CDR1 is DFQATT and CDR2 is SNEGSKA (reference sequence). The ends were cut back, 2 bases at V and 0 bases at J, with 5 bases in the middle. CDR3 size: 13 residues. The CDR3 sequence is CSARWSSNQPQHF. In DNA, the CDR3 is TGCAGTGCTAGATGGTCTAGCAATCAGCCCCAGCATTTT.

V is TRBV20-1 and J is TRBJ2-5, with D possibly TRBD1 on 5 matching bases. CDR3 length equals 14 residues. Germline V lookup: CDR1 DFQATT, CDR2 SNEGSKA (reference sequence). Between the trimmed V and J ends, which lost 0 bases and 2 bases, there was a span of 10 bases. CDR3 protein: CSARDVRTQETQYF. CDR3 DNA sequence: TGCAGTGCTAGAGATGTACGGACACAAGAGACCCAGTACTTC.

This clonotype was observed many times. This CDR3 is CAPSEGDRGLFEAFF. For the CDR3, the DNA is TGTGCACCAAGTGAAGGGGACAGGGGACTATTTGAAGCTTTCTTT. The chain joins TRBV2 to TRBJ1-1; 10 positions match TRBD1. CDR3 length: 15 residues. Germline CDR1 reads SNHLY; CDR2 reads FYNNEI.

This chain connects TRBV28 to TRBJ1-2; 7 bases fit TRBD1. Trimming cost V 6 bases and J 6 bases; bases outside gene matches: 10. CDR1 is MDHEN and CDR2 is SYDVKM in the germline V gene. This CDR3 spans 14 amino acids. The CDR3 DNA sequence: TGTGCCAGCAGCCTCGACAGGGAATGGGATGGCTACACCTTC. It encodes CASSLDREWDGYTF.

The table lists this clonotype with a few counts. The chain joins TRBV9 to TRBJ1-3, with D maybe TRBD1 (5 bases). The V gene lost 5 bases and the J gene lost 3 bases, with 18 bases spanning the gap. This CDR3 comprises 16 residues. Germline CDR1 SGDLS, CDR2 YYNGEE. The CDR3 is CASSRGGELSGNTIYF. The CDR3 nucleotides read TGTGCCAGCAGTCGGGGAGGGGAGCTCAGTGGAAACACCATATATTTT.

This clonotype has ten or more counts. The V call is TRBV28, the J call TRBJ2-3; 9 bases agree with TRBD2. V trimming: 5 bases; J trimming: 3 bases; junction bases outside the gene matches: 3. The germline V gene has CDR1 MDHEN and CDR2 SYDVKM. This CDR3 is 14 amino acids long. The CDR3 nucleotides read TGTGCCAGCAGTGCTAGCGGGGTAACAGATACGCAGTATTTT. Translation gives CASSASGVTDTQYF.

The table lists this clonotype with many counts. The chain couples TRBV20-1 to TRBJ1-3; D not resolved. Germline CDR1 reads DFQATT; CDR2 reads SNEGSKA (reference sequence). Between the trimmed V and J ends, which lost 5 bases and 0 bases, there was a span of 8 bases. CDR3 size: 13 residues. CDR3 sequence: CSAPTVSGNTIYF. CDR3 nucleotide sequence: TGCAGTGCTCCGACTGTCTCTGGAAACACCATATATTTT.

This clonotype was observed a handful of times. The J gene is TRBJ2-3, the V gene TRBV7-6; D gene ambiguous. In germline, CDR1 is SGHVS, CDR2 FNYEAQ. Deletions cut 0 bases from V and 8 bases from J, with 6 bases between. The CDR3 has 12 residues. This chain's CDR3 is CASSLAGATQYF. In DNA form, the CDR3 reads TGTGCCAGCAGCTTAGCCGGAGCTACGCAGTATTTT.